This T cell receptor beta chain appears in the sequencing data of a study of T cell responses to AZD1222 COVID-19 vaccine. The study's findings and limits: Spike-specific TCR repertoires showed rising breadth and depth after two AZD1222 doses. Seropositive AZD1222 recipients at baseline numbered only six or seven. Nearly half of spike-specific TCRs reportedly target unmutated variant regions.

This clone is a singleton in its sample. The target antigen is unknown. The CDR3 spans 14 residues. The V gene lost 0 bases and the J gene lost 3 bases, with 9 bases spanning the gap. Germline CDR1 SGHDT, CDR2 YYEEEE. The protocol was immunoSEQ multiplex PCR, while the TCRdb copy is restricted to in-frame clones and leaves out a portion. Here the sample spans approximately 110,000 clones, around 94% being singletons. This TCR was recovered from an adult in good health. The material was peripheral blood, obtained on day 0 of AZD1222 vaccination. The V gene is TRBV5-6, the J gene TRBJ1-1; D not resolved. CDR3 amino acids: CASSLAAGHTEAFF. DNA for the CDR3: TGTGCCAGCAGCTTGGCCGCTGGGCACACTGAAGCTTTCTTT.